This TCR beta chain is drawn from a study of CD8 T cells in ankylosing spondylitis. About this clonotype itself: Antigen: not known.

In making TCR beta libraries, quantitative 5'-RACE with molecular barcodes was used. TCRdb re-derived calls from the 5' RACE reads in MiXCR, one entry per CDR3 protein. The sample holds around 210,000 distinct CDR3 sequences, roughly 8.2% seen once. General study results and limits: Within matched ankylosing spondylitis synovial fluid, disease-linked clones were reportedly significantly enriched.

What was sequenced was blood, either unsorted or a sorted T cell fraction (not recorded which). The sequence derives from a female donor with ankylosing spondylitis or in good health (not recorded which).

CDR3: CASSLGLAVEDTQYF. Written as DNA, the CDR3 is TGTGCCAGCAGCTTAGGATTGGCGGTCGAAGATACGCAGTATTTT. This rearrangement joins TRBV7-2 to TRBJ2-3; D not certain. The germline gives CDR1 SGHTA, CDR2 FQGNSA. The CDR3 has 15 residues. With 1 base removed from V and 5 bases from J, the gap between germline ends came to 13 bases.